The clone carrying this TCR beta chain was recorded once. V shed 5 bases, J shed 5 bases, and the junction held 8 bases outside the gene matches. The CDR3 runs 16 residues. Germline V lookup: CDR1 SSHAT, CDR2 FNYEAQ (reference sequence). This table comes from immunoSEQ multiplex PCR, and its TCRdb copy is limited to in-frame clones, with some not included. Counted here are fewer than 90,000 clones, under 95% occurring once; the ten biggest clones make up 0.87%. Time point described: peripheral blood 6 weeks after treatment start. This sample is drawn from a study of PD-L1 blockade in urothelial cancer. Looking at the study overall: Intravenous atezolizumab, 1,200 mg every 3 weeks, was begun by patients at some point between 2012 and 2014. As for prior chemotherapy regimens, patients had received 0 to 3. Treatment start was followed by blood analysis at 3 weeks (second dose) and again at 6 weeks.

This TCR came from an elderly woman with urothelial cancer. The chain combines TRBV7-7 with TRBJ2-5; 13 nucleotides line up with TRBD2. Here the sequenced sample was PBMCs, taken around atezolizumab (anti-PD-L1) treatment. The CDR3 protein is CASSLGLAGALETQYF. CDR3 in DNA: TGTGCCAGCAGCCTCGGACTAGCGGGAGCTTTGGAGACCCAGTACTTC.